This TCR beta chain was observed in a study of shared clonotypes between healthy human individuals. Produced via immunoSEQ multiplex PCR; TCRdb's table is partial and in-frame only. The table lists 2,500,000 or so clones, around nine tenths of them singletons, with around 0.15% in the top ten. The CDR3 totals 11 residues. Between the trimmed V and J ends, which lost 3 bases and 4 bases, there was a span of 7 bases. Per germline, CDR1 GTSNPN and CDR2 SVGIG (reference sequence). This receptor was taken from a man between 18 and 35 years old in good health. The sequenced sample consisted of naive CD4+ T cells sorted from blood. As to subset: CD45RA+ positively selected. The chain couples TRBV30 to TRBJ2-7, with a tentative D call TRBD1 (5 bases). CDR3 DNA: TGTGCCTGGAGACAGGATTACGAGCAGTACTTC. Protein product: CAWRQDYEQYF.